These T cell receptor beta chains were read from a single sample in a study of neurological immune-mediated disorders. TCRdb re-called the 5' RACE reads with MiXCR, one entry per CDR3 protein. The table shows about 79,000 distinct CDR3 sequences, with 13% to 15% occurring only once. Sequencing was performed on PBMCs. The receptors stem from a woman in her fifties or sixties in good health. Both conserved end residues are part of each CDR3. D genes are given only for firm matches. Part of the rows lack a size; the others show once, few, many or a class for expanded clones.

>TRBV20-1|TRBJ2-1|-|many
TGCAGTGCTAGAGATCTAAACGTAGGGGGGGCCCGCTCCTACAATGAGCAGTTCTTC
CSARDLNVGGARSYNEQFF
>TRBV5-1|TRBJ1-6|-|many
TGCGCCAGCAGCGTTGCAGGACGGGATAATTCACCCCTCCACTTT
CASSVAGRDNSPLHF
>TRBV12-3/TRBV12-4|TRBJ1-2|-|many
TGTGCCAGCAGCCCAGGGAGGGGTTTCCACTATGGCTACACCTTC
CASSPGRGFHYGYTF
>TRBV7-8|TRBJ1-2|-|many
TGTGCCAGCAGCTTAGGGGACTTAGGGGGTGGCTACACCTTC
CASSLGDLGGGYTF
>TRBV7-2|TRBJ2-2|TRBD2|many
TGTGCCAGCAGCTCTCGACGGACTAGCGGGGGGCCCGGGGAGCTGTTTTTT
CASSSRRTSGGPGELFF
>TRBV6-5|TRBJ2-7|-|many
TGTGCTACCACCCCCAGGGCCTTGACACTTTACGAGCAGTACTTC
CATTPRALTLYEQYF
>TRBV27|TRBJ1-5|-|-
TGTGCCAGCAGTCCTCAGACCACAGGGAATCAGCCCCAGCATTTT
CASSPQTTGNQPQHF
>TRBV28|TRBJ2-1|-|many
TGTGCCAGCAGTTTAGGGTCGTACAATGAGCAGTTCTTC
CASSLGSYNEQFF
>TRBV7-2|TRBJ2-3|-|-
TGTGCCAGCAGCTTAATTGATCGGGGTAGAGATACGCAGTATTTT
CASSLIDRGRDTQYF
>TRBV11-3|TRBJ2-2|-|many
TGTGCCAGCAGCTTAGTTGGTCAGTTCGACACCGGGGAGCTGTTTTTT
CASSLVGQFDTGELFF
>TRBV5-1|TRBJ2-1|-|many
TGCGCCAGCAGCTTGGGCCCGAACAATGAGCAGTTCTTC
CASSLGPNNEQFF
>TRBV15|TRBJ2-7|-|many
TGTGCCACCAGCAGAGATGGGGAGCAGTACTTC
CATSRDGEQYF
>TRBV6-5|TRBJ1-2|TRBD1|many
TGTGCCAGCAGTTGGGACAGGGGGTATGGCTACACCTTC
CASSWDRGYGYTF
>TRBV28|TRBJ2-7|-|many
TGTGCCAGCGGGACTCGGGGGGCCCGGCTGGGCGAGCAGTACTTC
CASGTRGARLGEQYF
>TRBV5-5|TRBJ2-1|-|many
TGTGCCAGCAGCTTGGTGCCAGGGACGCTTTTGGATGAGCAGTTCTTC
CASSLVPGTLLDEQFF
>TRBV12-3/TRBV12-4|TRBJ1-4|TRBD1|many
TGTGCCAGCAGCAGGGACAGGGGGCCCGAAAAACTGTTTTTT
CASSRDRGPEKLFF
>TRBV5-1|TRBJ1-2|-|-
TGCGCCAGCCGCCTGGGCGGAGACTATGGCTACACCTTC
CASRLGGDYGYTF
>TRBV20-1|TRBJ2-5|-|many
TGCAGTGCCGAATATGAGGGCGAAGAGACCCAGTACTTC
CSAEYEGEETQYF